Each of the 20 T cell receptor beta chains below was sequenced from the same sample in a study of regulatory T cells. Whole-study results and caveats: In CD3G-deficient patients, conventional CD4+ T cells were enriched for hydrophobic CDR3 residues at positions 6 and 7.

No cognate antigen is known for these TCRs. The PCR used 52 TRBV and 13 TRBJ primers. TCRdb keeps only in-frame clones here, not all; method: immunoSEQ multiplex PCR. The table includes roughly 15,000 clones, 75% to 85% detected once. Material for sequencing was conventional CD4+ T cells sorted from blood. The receptors stem from a young adult with CD3G deficiency.

The V and J genes are TRBV12-5 and TRBJ2-7; D is possibly TRBD1 or TRBD2 (5 bases each). Trimming took off 0 bases at V and 6 bases at J, with 18 bases between the two ends. The CDR3 loop spans 16 amino acids. Germline loops: CDR1 LGHNT, CDR2 FRNRAP. CDR3 loop: CASGLVLGTTQPEQYF. The DNA for the CDR3 is TGTGCTAGTGGTTTGGTACTGGGGACCACTCAGCCCGAGCAGTACTTC.

The J gene is TRBJ1-1, the V gene TRBV10-1; 7 bases match TRBD1. Trimming removed 8 bases from V and 3 bases from J; junction bases left unmatched: 9. CDR1 WNHNN and CDR2 SYGVQD come from the germline V gene (reference sequence). There are 14 residues in the CDR3. CDR3 DNA sequence: TGCGCCAGCCGAGGGGGCAGGTTGTACACTGAAGCTTTCTTT. Protein product: CASRGGRLYTEAFF.

This rearrangement joins TRBV5-1 to TRBJ2-5; weak D call: TRBD1 (6 bases). The CDR3 is made up of 14 amino acids. Germline CDR1 is SGHRS and CDR2 is YFSETQ. Between the trimmed V and J ends, which lost 0 bases and 5 bases, there was a span of 11 bases. The CDR3 DNA sequence: TGCGCCAGCAGCTTGGGGACAGCCAGCGAGACCCAGTACTTC. Encoded protein: CASSLGTASETQYF.

The J gene is TRBJ1-3, the V gene TRBV6-9, with D tentatively TRBD1 (6 bases). The CDR3 is 16 residues long. The germline V gene encodes CDR1 MNHGY and CDR2 SVAAGI. V was trimmed by 5 bases and J by 6 bases, leaving 20 bases between them. The CDR3 coding sequence is TGTGCCAGCAGTGCCTCACTACCGGGACACGTAAACACCATATATTTT. It translates to CASSASLPGHVNTIYF.

The rearrangement links TRBV19 to TRBJ2-1, with TRBD2 matching over 9 bases. This CDR3 spans 15 amino acids. The J segment lost 2 bases and the V segment lost 5 bases, leaving 4 bases of the junction unmatched. Germline V gene data show CDR1 as LNHDA and CDR2 as SQIVND (reference sequence). The chain's CDR3 is CASSWTSAAYNEQFF. The CDR3 DNA follows: TGTGCCAGTAGTTGGACTAGCGCGGCCTACAATGAGCAGTTCTTC.

This clone is a singleton in its sample. V gene TRBV28 combines with J gene TRBJ1-6; the D is unclear. The length of the CDR3 is 16 residues. Trimming stripped 3 bases from V and 7 bases from J, with 16 bases between. Germline values: CDR1 MDHEN, CDR2 SYDVKM. The CDR3 loop reads CASSFTTASGNSPLHF. CDR3 sequence (DNA): TGTGCCAGCAGTTTTACTACCGCTAGTGGGAATTCACCCCTCCACTTT.

The chain has TRBV27 and TRBJ1-4, with D unresolved. The CDR3 has 17 residues. Trimming stripped 1 base from V and 7 bases from J, with 19 bases between. Germline CDR1 MNHEY, CDR2 SMNVEV (reference sequence). The CDR3 region is CASSLLGGRAGREKLFF. CDR3 DNA sequence: TGTGCCAGCAGTTTATTAGGCGGGCGGGCTGGGCGTGAAAAACTGTTTTTT.

The rearrangement links TRBV18 to TRBJ1-6, with D possibly matching TRBD1 (5 bases). Germline V gene sequence: CDR1 KGHSH, CDR2 LQKENI. With 3 bases removed from V and 14 bases from J, the gap between germline ends came to 17 bases. This CDR3 has 14 residues. CDR3 in amino acids: CASSPDHGTGSLHF. The DNA for the CDR3 is TGTGCCAGCTCACCCGACCACGGGACCGGATCCCTCCACTTT.

This clone was counted between two and nine times. The chain uses TRBV11-1 and TRBJ2-7; tentative D call: TRBD1 (5 bases). The germline V gene has CDR1 SGHAT and CDR2 FQDESV (reference sequence). The CDR3 is 13 amino acids. Trimming took 5 bases from V and 2 from J, leaving 10 bases between them. CDR3 coding DNA: TGTGCCAGCAGCCCCAAGGGGACCTACGAGCAGTACTTC. Translation gives CASSPKGTYEQYF.

Here the CDR3 DNA reads TGTGCCAGCAGTTTATACAGGCTCTATGGCTACACCTTC. Encoded protein: CASSLYRLYGYTF. The chain combines TRBV28 with TRBJ1-2; maybe TRBD1 (5 bases). This CDR3 has 13 amino acids. V was clipped by 1 base and J by 4 bases, with 7 bases between them. Germline CDR1 and CDR2: MDHEN and SYDVKM.

The chain carries TRBV6-6 and TRBJ2-6; 7 bases map to TRBD1. CDR1 is MNHNY and CDR2 is SVGAGI in the germline V gene (reference sequence). With 4 bases clipped from V and 1 base from J, the junction kept 1 base outside the gene matches. The CDR3 is 15 amino acids. The CDR3 loop is CASSSGGSGANVLTF. The DNA of the CDR3 is TGTGCCAGCAGTTCAGGGGGTTCTGGGGCCAACGTCCTGACTTTC.

The rearrangement joins TRBV10-3 to TRBJ1-6, with 7 positions matching TRBD1. V was pared by 6 bases and J by 7 bases, with 3 bases of the junction left unmatched. The CDR3 sequence is 13 residues long. The V gene's germline CDR1 is ENHRY and CDR2 SYGVKD. The CDR3 DNA reads TGTGCCATCAGCCGGGACAGAAATTCACCCCTCCACTTT. Protein sequence: CAISRDRNSPLHF.

The gene calls are TRBV7-9 and TRBJ2-5; 11 bases agree with TRBD2. Germline V CDR1 and CDR2: SEHNR, FQNEAQ (reference sequence). The CDR3 runs 14 residues. The V and J ends lost 5 bases and 4 bases, in that order; junction bases with no gene match: 3. CDR3 DNA: TGTGCCAGCAGCCGTGGACTAGCGGGAGAGACCCAGTACTTC. Its protein is CASSRGLAGETQYF.

J is TRBJ2-7 and V is TRBV7-2, with 7 bases aligning to TRBD1. The length of the CDR3 is 13 residues. Losses at the gene ends were 3 bases for V and 3 bases for J; bases not matched to a gene: 2. The V gene's germline CDR1 is SGHTA and CDR2 FQGNSA. The CDR3 loop is CASSFGTDYEQYF. The CDR3 DNA reads TGTGCCAGCAGCTTTGGGACAGACTACGAGCAGTACTTC.

This clone was picked up a small number of times. J is TRBJ2-3 and V is TRBV7-9; D gene ambiguous. This CDR3 has 15 amino acids. V was trimmed by 0 bases and J by 1 base, leaving 8 bases between them. Germline CDR1 reads SEHNR; CDR2 reads FQNEAQ (reference sequence). In nucleotides, the CDR3 is TGTGCCAGCAGCTTAGCAGGCATTGGCACAGATACGCAGTATTTT. Amino acids: CASSLAGIGTDTQYF.

V is TRBV27 and J is TRBJ1-1, with D hard to call. The CDR3 runs to 14 residues. Between the trimmed V and J ends, which lost 6 bases and 0 bases, there was a span of 11 bases. The V gene's germline CDR1 is MNHEY and CDR2 SMNVEV (reference sequence). The CDR3 DNA is TGTGCCAGCAGACGAAACACGATGAACACTGAAGCTTTCTTT. It yields the protein CASRRNTMNTEAFF.

The chain couples TRBV6-1 to TRBJ1-2; D unresolved. This CDR3 comprises 16 residues. Germline V lookup: CDR1 MNHNS, CDR2 SASEGT. Trimming removed 2 bases at V and 6 bases at J, with 19 bases between. The CDR3 bases are TGTGCCAGCAGTGAACTGTATGGACTCGGAAAGGATGGCTACACCTTC. Protein product: CASSELYGLGKDGYTF.

The chain employs TRBV7-9 and TRBJ2-1; a weak D match, TRBD1 (5 bases). Trimming shortened V by 3 bases and J by 0 bases, and 12 bases separated the two germline ends. The CDR3 contains 16 residues. Germline CDR1 and CDR2: SEHNR and FQNEAQ (reference sequence). CDR3 DNA: TGTGCCAGCAGCTTCGCGCAGGGTTACTCCTACAATGAGCAGTTCTTC. This codes for CASSFAQGYSYNEQFF.

V is TRBV28 and J is TRBJ1-2; D remains unclear. The V gene's germline CDR1 is MDHEN and CDR2 SYDVKM. The CDR3 is made up of 13 amino acids. V lost 6 bases, J lost 6 bases, and 14 bases lay in between. CDR3 nucleotide sequence: TGTGCCAGCAGGAGTTTAGGGCCCCATGGCTACACCTTC. It specifies CASRSLGPHGYTF.

The chain uses TRBV19 and TRBJ2-2; 9 nucleotides align to TRBD1. J gave up 6 bases and V 7 bases, and 9 bases lay outside the gene matches. The CDR3 contains 15 residues. Germline values: CDR1 LNHDA, CDR2 SQIVND (reference sequence). CDR3 in amino acids: CASTPRTGVPGELFF. The CDR3 DNA is TGTGCCAGTACACCCCGGACAGGGGTGCCCGGGGAGCTGTTTTTT.